The 28 T cell receptor beta chains in this list originate from one sample, sequenced in a study of read filtering for tumor transcriptome and immune sequencing (dated by TCRdb to about 2020). Reads for this sample came from an Illumina HiSeq 4000. TCR libraries were built from approximately 400 ng RNA with the Immunoverse kit, using molecular barcoded adaptors covering alpha/delta and beta/gamma chains. Using fastp trimming at Q25 and MiXCR clonotype assembly, TCRdb reanalyzed the public sequencing data and kept in-frame beta chains. Rows merge per CDR3 protein into single entries with the most common DNA and genes. Recorded for this sample are 100,000 to 150,000 distinct CDR3 sequences; around 13% of them occurred a single time. The ten largest make up about 11% of the sample. What was sequenced was a population of CD138-negative cells sorted from bone marrow. Interpreted using the paper, the cell subset or site label stands for: bone marrow mononuclear cells depleted of CD138+ plasma/myeloma cells by negative magnetic selection. The receptor set was obtained from a donor at least 40 years old with multiple myeloma.

In regard to this clonotype: Being one base from a much bigger clone, this may be a read error. The genes are TRBV20-1 and TRBJ1-1; D gene unclear. V shed 5 bases and J shed 1 base, with 11 bases lying between them. This CDR3 comprises 13 residues. Germline assignment: CDR1 DFQATT and CDR2 SNEGSKA (reference sequence). The CDR3 sequence is CSAWGKGNTEAFF. CDR3 coding DNA: TGCAGTGCTTGGGGTAAGGGGAACACTGAAGCTTTCTTT.

This clonotype appeared many times. The chain recombines TRBV9 with TRBJ2-5; tentative D call: TRBD2 (6 bases). This CDR3 contains 16 residues. The V gene's germline CDR1 is SGDLS and CDR2 YYNGEE. Trimming took 4 bases from V and 5 from J, leaving 21 bases between them. The CDR3 nucleotides read TGTGCCAGCAGCAAAGAAGGTGGCGGGGTTCGGGAGACCCAGTACTTC. Translated, it gives CASSKEGGGVRETQYF. Complete variable domain (other parts from reference TRBV9 and TRBJ2-5): DSGVTQTPKHLITATGQRVTLRCSPRSGDLSVYWYQQSLDQGLQFLIQYYNGEERAKGNILERFSAQQFPDLHSELNLSSLELGDSALYFCASSKEGGGVRETQYFGPGTRLLVL.

This clonotype was counted a few times. A read error may be the cause here, since a much bigger clone is one base away. The chain joins TRBV21-1 to TRBJ2-1; no DNA check was done on the table's D call, TRBD2. TRBV21-1 is listed as a pseudogene. The CDR3 sequence is 16 residues long. The CDR3 bases are TGTGCCAGCAGCACAGCACCCTCTAGCGGGAGATTCGTGCAGTTCTTC. This encodes CASSTAPSSGRFVQFF.

This clonotype came up many times. The V and J genes are TRBV3-1 and TRBJ1-1; no clear D gene. Germline V gene data show CDR1 as LGHDT and CDR2 as YNNKEL (reference sequence). V lost 2 bases and J lost 1, with 11 bases in between. CDR3 size: 15 residues. The CDR3 DNA follows: TGTGCCAGCAGCCAAAGACCGGGATCGAACACTGAAGCTTTCTTT. It specifies CASSQRPGSNTEAFF.

With respect to this clonotype: A much larger clone is a single base away; this may be a read error. The chain carries TRBV29-1 and TRBJ2-7; no firm D call. The CDR3 is made up of 12 amino acids. V lost 4 bases and J 3 bases, leaving 10 bases between the germline ends. Germline values: CDR1 SQVTM, CDR2 ANQGSEA. CDR3 loop: CSVAERYYEQYF. Here the CDR3 DNA reads TGCAGCGTTGCGGAAAGGTACTACGAGCAGTACTTC.

The table lists this clonotype with many counts. The chain uses TRBV4-2 and TRBJ2-1; weak D call: TRBD2 (5 bases). In germline, CDR1 is LGHNA, CDR2 YNFKEQ. Trimming stripped 1 base from V and 4 bases from J, with 11 bases between. The CDR3 loop spans 15 amino acids. The CDR3 DNA reads TGTGCCAGCAGCCAAGGGGGAGATGGGTACAATGAGCAGTTCTTC. As protein: CASSQGGDGYNEQFF.

Written as DNA, the CDR3 is TGTGCCAGCAGCCCCCAGGGGGTCACTGAAGCTTTCTTT. Translated, it gives CASSPQGVTEAFF. This chain uses TRBV7-9 with TRBJ1-1; 7 bases line up with TRBD1. Germline assignment: CDR1 SEHNR and CDR2 FQNEAQ (reference sequence). CDR3 length: 13 amino acids. The ends lost 5 bases at V and 4 bases at J; junction bases unmatched: 4.

This chain connects TRBV18 to TRBJ2-3; D may be TRBD1 (6 bases). The CDR3 spans 17 residues. Germline loops: CDR1 KGHSH, CDR2 LQKENI. V lost 6 bases and J 1 base, leaving 20 bases between the germline ends. CDR3: CASSARGTDPRTDTQYF. The CDR3 bases are TGTGCCAGCTCCGCCAGGGGAACCGATCCTCGCACAGATACGCAGTATTTT.

This clonotype was counted ten times or more. The rearrangement joins TRBV2 to TRBJ1-1, with 7 bases lining up with TRBD1. V was pared by 6 bases and J by 7 bases, with 11 bases of the junction left unmatched. The germline V gene has CDR1 SNHLY and CDR2 FYNNEI. This CDR3 has 14 amino acids. The CDR3 sequence: CASSVEDRVLEAFF. Here the CDR3 DNA reads TGTGCCAGCAGCGTCGAAGACAGGGTTCTTGAAGCTTTCTTT.

This clonotype was counted ten times or more. This chain uses TRBV5-1 with TRBJ2-1; TRBD2 matches at 8 bases. The CDR3 extends over 15 amino acids. The trim removed 3 bases at V and 6 bases at J, leaving 8 bases unmatched. Looked up from germline, CDR1 is SGHRS and CDR2 is YFSETQ. The CDR3 DNA follows: TGCGCCAGCAGCTCCAGCGGGAGTTCGCCCAATGAGCAGTTCTTC. Translation: CASSSSGSSPNEQFF.

This clonotype has a single count. A single base separates this from a much larger clone, so it may be a read error. V and J are TRBV28 and TRBJ2-3; D assignment may be TRBD1 or TRBD2 (6 bases each). With 4 bases removed from V and 6 bases from J, the gap between germline ends came to 11 bases. CDR3 length: 13 residues. CDR1 is MDHEN and CDR2 is SYDVKM in the germline V gene. CDR3 protein: CASSSGEEDTQYF. CDR3 nucleotide sequence: TGTGCCAGCAGTTCAGGGGAGGAGGATACGCAGTATTTT. Using reference TRBV28 and TRBJ2-3 for the parts outside the CDR3, the full variable domain is DVKVTQSSRYLVKRTGEKVFLECVQDMDHENMFWYRQDPGLGLRLIYFSYDVKMKEKGDIPEGYSVSREKKERFSLILESASTNQTSMYLCASSSGEEDTQYFGPGTRLTVL.

Many counts were recorded for this clonotype. This sequence joins TRBV3-1 and TRBJ2-7, with D unclear. This CDR3 region has 12 residues. Germline V gives CDR1 LGHDT, CDR2 YNNKEL (reference sequence). Deletions cut 3 bases from V and 7 bases from J, with 10 bases between. CDR3 amino acids: CASSQEFEEQYF. The DNA for the CDR3 is TGTGCCAGCAGCCAGGAGTTTGAGGAGCAGTACTTC.

The chain has TRBV12-5 and TRBJ1-1; TRBD1 might be the D (6 bases). Trimming left V 5 bases short and J 4 bases short, with 14 bases between. CDR3 size: 14 residues. Germline V gives CDR1 LGHNT, CDR2 FRNRAP. In nucleotides, the CDR3 is TGTGCTAGTGGTGATCAGGGGATAGTCACTGAAGCTTTCTTT. Translating gives CASGDQGIVTEAFF. The full variable domain, its missing parts supplied by reference TRBV12-5 and TRBJ1-1, is DARVTQTPRHKVTEMGQEVTMRCQPILGHNTVFWYRQTMMQGLELLAYFRNRAPLDDSGMPKDRFSAEMPDATLATLKIQPSEPRDSAVYFCASGDQGIVTEAFFGQGTRLTVV.

Points on this clonotype: An end of the junction differs from the germline gene, which may be a read error. The chain employs TRBV6-6 and TRBJ1-4; 8 nucleotides align to TRBD1. This CDR3 region has 16 residues. The germline V gene has CDR1 MNHNY and CDR2 SVGAGI (reference sequence). The CDR3 nucleotides are TGTGCCAGCAGTTATCAGGGGGCTATAACTAACGAAACACTGTTTTTT. Translated: CASSYQGAITNETLFF.

This clonotype was counted many times. The CDR3, as DNA: TGTGCCAGCGGACCTGGGGCCAACGTCCTGACTTTC. Translating it yields CASGPGANVLTF. The chain joins TRBV19 to TRBJ2-6; D is unresolved. The CDR3 contains 12 residues. CDR1 and CDR2 (germline): LNHDA, SQIVND (reference sequence). Trimming took 9 bases from V and 2 from J, leaving 5 bases between them.

Concerning this clonotype itself: One base away lies a much larger clone, so this may be a sequencing read error. Since the CDR3 does not end with the conserved phenylalanine or tryptophan, this likely comes from a read error. V usage is TRBV9 and J usage is TRBJ2-5; 9 bases agree with TRBD1. CDR1 and CDR2 (germline): SGDLS, YYNGEE. This CDR3 has 14 amino acids. J was trimmed by 5 bases and V by 0 bases; bases with no gene match: 2. The CDR3 coding sequence is TGTGCCAGCAGCGTAGGCGGACAGGGGGAGACCCAGTACTTA. Protein: CASSVGGQGETQYL.

Many counts were recorded for this clonotype. This chain uses TRBV7-6 with TRBJ2-5; 8 bases match TRBD1. The CDR3 contains 14 residues. Germline V lookup: CDR1 SGHVS, CDR2 FNYEAQ. The V segment lost 2 bases and the J segment 5 bases; nucleotides outside the gene matches: 4. The CDR3: CASSLRTGSETQYF. DNA for the CDR3: TGTGCCAGCAGCTTACGGACAGGGAGTGAGACCCAGTACTTC. The full variable domain, its missing parts supplied by reference TRBV7-6 and TRBJ2-5, is GAGVSQSPRYKVTKRGQDVALRCDPISGHVSLYWYRQALGQGPEFLTYFNYEAQQDKSGLPNDRFSAERPEGSISTLTIQRTEQRDSAMYRCASSLRTGSETQYFGPGTRLLVL.

This clonotype occurred many times. V gene TRBV5-5 combines with J gene TRBJ1-1, with D uncertain. Germline V gene data show CDR1 as SGHKS and CDR2 as YYEKEE (reference sequence). The CDR3 runs to 14 residues. Trimming cost V 4 bases and J 1 base, with 11 bases left between them. For the CDR3, the DNA is TGTGCCAGCAGCCTCCTCGACCAGAACACTGAAGCTTTCTTT. Protein product: CASSLLDQNTEAFF.

The chain carries TRBV7-9 and TRBJ1-2; TRBD1 is a possible D gene (6 bases). Germline CDR1 is SEHNR and CDR2 is FQNEAQ (reference sequence). V lost 7 bases, J lost 1 base, and 13 bases lay in between. CDR3 length equals 14 residues. In DNA, the CDR3 is TGTGCCAGCACCCTACAGGGATTTAACTATGGCTACACCTTC. This gives the protein CASTLQGFNYGYTF.

This clonotype came up many times. This chain links TRBV28 with TRBJ2-1, with D tentatively TRBD2 (6 bases). With 9 bases removed from V and 8 bases from J, the gap between germline ends came to 17 bases. This CDR3 region has 13 residues. The germline V gene encodes CDR1 MDHEN and CDR2 SYDVKM. In nucleotides, the CDR3 is TGTGCCAGTGAAGGGACTGCCTTTGATGAGCAGTTCTTC. Translating gives CASEGTAFDEQFF.

This clonotype appeared many times. The V call is TRBV20-1, the J call TRBJ1-5, with a tentative D call TRBD1 (6 bases). This CDR3 is built from 13 residues. The V gene lost 7 bases and the J gene lost 2 bases, with 12 bases spanning the gap. Germline lookup yields CDR1 DFQATT and CDR2 SNEGSKA (reference sequence). The CDR3 loop is CSVRGGGNQPQHF. The CDR3 nucleotides are TGCAGTGTGCGAGGGGGTGGCAATCAGCCCCAGCATTTT.

This clonotype was observed at least ten times. This chain links TRBV7-2 with TRBJ2-1, with TRBD2 matching over 14 bases. Trimming took 4 bases from V and 5 from J; bases not matched to a gene: 10. The CDR3 runs to 18 residues. Per germline, CDR1 SGHTA and CDR2 FQGNSA. In nucleotides, the CDR3 is TGTGCCAGCAGCTCAATAGCCGGACTAGCGGGAGGACACAATGAGCAGTTCTTC. The encoded protein is CASSSIAGLAGGHNEQFF.

This clonotype was counted ten times or more. The chain carries TRBV28 and TRBJ2-3; TRBD2 aligns across 7 bases. This CDR3 region has 12 residues. CDR1 is MDHEN and CDR2 is SYDVKM in the germline V gene. J lost 9 bases, V lost 6 bases, and 6 bases had no gene match. The CDR3 nucleotides read TGTGCCAGCAGCCTACGGGGGGACACGCAGTATTTT. It specifies CASSLRGDTQYF.

At least ten counts were recorded for this clonotype. The rearrangement joins TRBV7-9 to TRBJ1-5; TRBD1 is a possible D gene (5 bases). The CDR3 spans 15 residues. Trimming took 5 bases from V and 1 from J, leaving 12 bases between them. Per the germline V gene, CDR1 is SEHNR and CDR2 is FQNEAQ (reference sequence). The CDR3 loop is CASSHSRDSNQPQHF. In DNA, the CDR3 is TGTGCCAGCAGCCATTCGCGGGACAGCAATCAGCCCCAGCATTTT. The complete variable domain, with remaining parts taken from reference TRBV7-9 and TRBJ1-5, reads DTGVSQNPRHKITKRGQNVTFRCDPISEHNRLYWYRQTLGQGPEFLTYFQNEAQLEKSRLLSDRFSAERPKGSFSTLEIQRTEQGDSAMYLCASSHSRDSNQPQHFGDGTRLSIL.

The chain links TRBV11-2 to TRBJ2-7; D uncertain. The length of the CDR3 is 13 residues. Trimming shortened V by 6 bases and J by 3 bases, and 12 bases separated the two germline ends. Germline lookup yields CDR1 SGHAT and CDR2 FQNNGV. The CDR3 region has the DNA TGTGCCAGCAGTTTAAATGCTGACTACGAGCAGTACTTC. It codes for CASSLNADYEQYF.

This clonotype was detected many times. V is TRBV5-1 and J is TRBJ2-1; perhaps TRBD2 as D (7 bases). Per the germline V gene, CDR1 is SGHRS and CDR2 is YFSETQ. The CDR3 length is 16 residues. The V end lost 4 bases, the J end lost 4 bases, and 18 bases lay between the germline ends. The CDR3: CASSPEGGGPYNEQFF. In nucleotides, the CDR3 is TGCGCCAGCAGCCCAGAAGGGGGGGGGCCTTACAATGAGCAGTTCTTC.

Only a few counts were recorded for this clonotype. V gene TRBV6-5 combines with J gene TRBJ2-5; 7 positions match TRBD2. The V gene end was trimmed by 7 bases and the J gene end by 1 base; junction bases not matched to a gene: 9. The CDR3 runs to 15 residues. The V gene's germline CDR1 is MNHEY and CDR2 SVGAGI. CDR3 nucleotide sequence: TGTGCCAGCAACATTGGACTAGGCACCCAAGAGACCCAGTACTTC. It codes for CASNIGLGTQETQYF.

This clonotype was recorded many times. V is TRBV2 and J is TRBJ1-4; D is possibly TRBD1 (6 bases). V was shortened by 7 bases and J by 3 bases, with 9 bases between the two germline ends. CDR3 size: 13 residues. Looked up from germline, CDR1 is SNHLY and CDR2 is FYNNEI. The CDR3 bases are TGTGCCAGCAAAGAGGGGGCTAATGAAAAACTGTTTTTT. Translating it yields CASKEGANEKLFF.